This T cell receptor (beta chain) is drawn from a study of human T cells and chemical hapten exposure. Study details: DPC 0.01% went on the upper back by patch test, with reading at 6 days. TCR yields per sample varied mostly from small pooled library volume differences.

Sample time point: pre-sensitization, week 0. Treatment indicated: therapeutic diphenylcyclopropenone sensitization with weekly scalp DPC. The library put unique molecular identifiers onto individual cDNA molecules. Methods used by the authors: Per sample, the median was around 100,000 TCRs, with values from roughly 23,000 to 640,000. TCRdb recomputed calls from the RACE reads with MiXCR, one row per CDR3 protein. The V and J calls, along with clone size, are taken from TCRdb and not from the paper's own processing. Among about 380,000 distinct CDR3 sequences listed, roughly 5% were seen once. The receptor's source is a woman between 45 and 60 years old with alopecia areata. Some clones in this sample may be carry-over from other donors' samples. The source material was whole blood, sampled in connection with sensitization to the hapten diphenylcyclopropenone (DPC).

The CDR3: CASSQRLAGGYNEQFF. In DNA form, the CDR3 reads TGTGCCAGCAGCCAGAGACTAGCGGGAGGGTACAATGAGCAGTTCTTC. The rearrangement uses TRBV14 and TRBJ2-1; 14 nucleotides line up with TRBD2. The CDR3 loop spans 16 amino acids. J was trimmed by 4 bases and V by 3 bases; bases with no gene match: 2. Germline V gene lookup returns CDR1 SGHDN and CDR2 FVKESK.